This TCR beta chain was identified during a study of T-cell reconstitution after alpha-beta-depleted transplantation in children. The library targeted TCRbeta and was prepared with unique molecular identifiers. In TCRdb, the PCR reads were re-called with MiXCR into one record per CDR3 protein. The sample has some 200,000 distinct CDR3 sequences; about 14% are singletons. This clonotype was detected many times. Germline values: CDR1 DFQATT, CDR2 SNEGSKA (reference sequence). V shed 0 bases and J shed 1 base, with 19 bases lying between them. CDR3 length: 17 residues. The specimen comprised PBMCs from the stem cell graft donor, sampled from the stem cell graft. This rearrangement joins TRBV20-1 to TRBJ2-7; D not resolved. This receptor was identified in a human donor who donated a stem cell graft to a child with acute lymphoblastic leukemia. The CDR3 DNA reads as TGCAGTGCTAGAGATGTTACCGCCCTTCTGGAGTCCTACGAGCAGTACTTC. It encodes CSARDVTALLESYEQYF.